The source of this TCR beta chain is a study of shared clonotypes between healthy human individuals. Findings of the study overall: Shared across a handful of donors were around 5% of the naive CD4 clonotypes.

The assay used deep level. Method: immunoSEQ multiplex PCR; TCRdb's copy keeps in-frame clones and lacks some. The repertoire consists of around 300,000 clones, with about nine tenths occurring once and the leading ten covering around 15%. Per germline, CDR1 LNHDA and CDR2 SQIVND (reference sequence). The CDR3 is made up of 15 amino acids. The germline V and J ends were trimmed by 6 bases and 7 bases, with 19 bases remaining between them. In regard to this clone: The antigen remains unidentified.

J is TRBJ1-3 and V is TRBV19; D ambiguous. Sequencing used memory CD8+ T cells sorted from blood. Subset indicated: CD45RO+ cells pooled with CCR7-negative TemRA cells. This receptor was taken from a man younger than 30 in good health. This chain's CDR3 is CASRPRVPHGNTIYF. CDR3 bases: TGTGCCAGTAGGCCCCGGGTCCCCCACGGGAACACCATATATTTT.